The 22 T cell receptor beta chains below all came from one sample that was sequenced in a study of blood T cell repertoires in COVID-19. Repertoires were generated with immunoSEQ multiplex PCR, while TCRdb's copy carries only in-frame clones and drops some. The sample contains about 320,000 clones, over 75% of which appear only once. The sample comprised peripheral blood. The receptors here all came from a human donor in a cohort sampled during active COVID-19.

This clone was found a few times. The chain links TRBV27 to TRBJ1-5; the D gene is possibly TRBD1 (6 bases). Germline CDR1 reads MNHEY; CDR2 reads SMNVEV (reference sequence). The CDR3 sequence is 15 residues long. V lost 4 bases to trimming and J lost 2 bases, with 12 bases between them. In DNA, the CDR3 is TGTGCCAGCAGTTGGGGGGCGGGAGGCAATCAGCCCCAGCATTTT. The encoded protein is CASSWGAGGNQPQHF.

This chain connects TRBV10-3 to TRBJ2-1; D possibly corresponds to TRBD2 (6 bases). CDR1 is ENHRY, CDR2 SYGVKD, per germline. Trimming removed 9 bases from V and 3 bases from J, with 18 bases in between. The CDR3 has 15 residues. In nucleotides, the CDR3 is TGTGCCATTAGGGAGGCAGGCCAGCTCTACAATGAGCAGTTCTTC. The encoded protein is CAIREAGQLYNEQFF.

The chain recombines TRBV9 with TRBJ2-1, with a possible D match to TRBD1 (6 bases). Deletions cut 3 bases from V and 0 bases from J, with 10 bases between. This CDR3 has 15 residues. Germline V CDR1 and CDR2: SGDLS, YYNGEE. CDR3 amino acids: CASSEGHSSYNEQFF. The CDR3 DNA is TGTGCCAGCAGCGAGGGACATAGCTCCTACAATGAGCAGTTCTTC.

This clone was picked up a small number of times. The gene calls are TRBV4-2 and TRBJ2-5; TRBD2 agrees at 13 bases. The CDR3 is 16 amino acids. The V and J ends lost 0 bases and 5 bases, in that order; junction bases with no gene match: 3. Germline CDR1 reads LGHNA; CDR2 reads YNFKEQ. The CDR3 bases are TGTGCCAGCAGCCAAGAGCCGACTAGCGGGGGGGAGACCCAGTACTTC. Its protein product is CASSQEPTSGGETQYF.

The chain couples TRBV2 to TRBJ2-1; TRBD1 is a possible D gene (5 bases). Germline assignment: CDR1 SNHLY and CDR2 FYNNEI. Trimming shortened V by 0 bases and J by 4 bases, and 10 bases separated the two germline ends. There are 15 residues in the CDR3. DNA for the CDR3: TGTGCCAGCAGTGAAGCGGGGCTGGGTTACAATGAGCAGTTCTTC. Encoded protein: CASSEAGLGYNEQFF.

The CDR3 loop reads CASSSRDIYTDTQYF. The CDR3 bases are TGTGCCAGCAGCTCCCGGGACATCTACACAGATACGCAGTATTTT. This chain connects TRBV7-9 to TRBJ2-3; D is perhaps TRBD1 (6 bases). Germline CDR1 and CDR2: SEHNR and FQNEAQ (reference sequence). There are 15 residues in the CDR3. Trimming stripped 4 bases from V and 2 bases from J, with 13 bases between. The variable domain in full, completed from reference TRBV7-9 and TRBJ2-3, reads DTGVSQNPRHKITKRGQNVTFRCDPISEHNRLYWYRQTLGQGPEFLTYFQNEAQLEKSRLLSDRFSAERPKGSFSTLEIQRTEQGDSAMYLCASSSRDIYTDTQYFGPGTRLTVL.

This chain uses TRBV10-3 with TRBJ2-4; 7 positions agree with TRBD2. The germline V gene encodes CDR1 ENHRY and CDR2 SYGVKD. CDR3 length equals 12 residues. V lost 10 bases and J lost 6; bases outside the gene matches: 6. CDR3 in amino acids: CASGLGGNIQYF. Written as DNA, the CDR3 is TGTGCCAGCGGACTAGGTGGAAACATTCAGTACTTC.

This chain links TRBV13 with TRBJ2-5, with 9 nucleotides matching TRBD2. Germline V CDR1 and CDR2: PRHDT, FYEKMQ (reference sequence). With 6 bases clipped from V and 1 base from J, the junction kept 6 bases outside the gene matches. CDR3 length: 15 residues. CDR3 bases: TGTGCCAGCAGGTATAGACTAGCGGCCCAAGAGACCCAGTACTTC. Its translation is CASRYRLAAQETQYF.

This sequence joins TRBV5-1 and TRBJ2-7; 7 nucleotides align to TRBD1. The trim removed 0 bases at V and 3 bases at J, leaving 3 bases unmatched. The length of the CDR3 is 14 residues. The germline V gene has CDR1 SGHRS and CDR2 YFSETQ. As DNA, the CDR3 is TGCGCCAGCAGCTTGGGGCGACAGGGCTACGAGCAGTACTTC. Translating it yields CASSLGRQGYEQYF.

This clone was seen once. This chain links TRBV11-2 with TRBJ2-1; 13 bases are shared with TRBD2. J gave up 1 base and V 5 bases, and 11 bases lay outside the gene matches. Germline V lookup: CDR1 SGHAT, CDR2 FQNNGV. This CDR3 spans 19 amino acids. CDR3 amino acids: CASSPFLTSGGGSYNEQFF. For the CDR3, the DNA is TGTGCCAGCAGCCCCTTCCTCACTAGCGGGGGGGGATCCTACAATGAGCAGTTCTTC.

The genes are TRBV27 and TRBJ1-5; D is unclear. The CDR3 has 15 amino acids. Germline V gene lookup returns CDR1 MNHEY and CDR2 SMNVEV (reference sequence). V was pared by 6 bases and J by 6 bases, with 18 bases between. CDR3 protein: CASRLEGRGGQPQHF. The CDR3 DNA follows: TGTGCCAGCAGACTAGAGGGTAGAGGTGGTCAGCCCCAGCATTTT.

The rearrangement uses TRBV28 and TRBJ1-2; TRBD1 might be the D (6 bases). CDR1 is MDHEN, CDR2 SYDVKM, per germline. This CDR3 is built from 12 residues. V lost 5 bases, J lost 5 bases, and 9 bases lay in between. DNA for the CDR3: TGTGCCAGCAGTACACAGGGATATGGCTACACCTTC. This sequence encodes CASSTQGYGYTF.

This chain connects TRBV27 to TRBJ2-3, with 8 bases lining up with TRBD2. CDR3 length: 16 residues. J gave up 4 bases and V 8 bases, and 14 bases lay outside the gene matches. Germline CDR1 is MNHEY and CDR2 is SMNVEV (reference sequence). CDR3 sequence (DNA): TGTGCCAGCTCGCAAATAACGGGGGGGCCCCCAGATACGCAGTATTTT. This gives the protein CASSQITGGPPDTQYF.

The rearrangement joins TRBV5-6 to TRBJ1-2, with D perhaps TRBD1 (5 bases). The CDR3 runs 13 residues. V gave up 7 bases and J gave up 2 bases, with 12 bases separating them. CDR1 and CDR2 from the germline V gene are SGHDT and YYEEEE. The CDR3 loop reads CASAPGENYGYTF. CDR3 nucleotides: TGTGCCAGCGCCCCGGGGGAGAACTATGGCTACACCTTC.

The V call is TRBV12-5, the J call TRBJ2-7; 12 bases agree with TRBD1. J lost 4 bases, V lost 6 bases, and 7 bases had no gene match. This CDR3 is built from 15 residues. Germline V lookup: CDR1 LGHNT, CDR2 FRNRAP. The CDR3 DNA sequence: TGTGCTAGTGGCCCCGGGGACAGGGGGCAGTACGAGCAGTACTTC. It specifies CASGPGDRGQYEQYF.

The chain links TRBV5-1 to TRBJ1-3; D is perhaps TRBD1 (5 bases). The CDR3 contains 15 residues. CDR1 and CDR2 (germline): SGHRS, YFSETQ. Trimming pared 0 bases from V and 2 bases from J, leaving 9 bases between. Written as DNA, the CDR3 is TGCGCCAGCAGCTTGGAGCAGGGCCCTGGAAACACCATATATTTT. Its translation is CASSLEQGPGNTIYF.

The DNA for the CDR3 is TGTGCCAGCAGCCAGGACAGCTTCCTGAACACTGAAGCTTTCTTT. Translated, it gives CASSQDSFLNTEAFF. This chain uses TRBV4-2 with TRBJ1-1; possible D gene TRBD1, 6 bases. Germline CDR1 is LGHNA and CDR2 is YNFKEQ. The V end was cut by 3 bases, the J end by 0 bases, with 11 bases between. The CDR3 has 15 residues.

This sequence joins TRBV2 and TRBJ1-2; 9 nucleotides align to TRBD1. Germline V gene data show CDR1 as SNHLY and CDR2 as FYNNEI. There are 14 residues in the CDR3. J gave up 6 bases and V 6 bases, and 8 bases lay outside the gene matches. The CDR3 coding sequence is TGTGCCAGCAGATACAGGGGGCTACTCGATGGCTACACCTTC. Encoded protein: CASRYRGLLDGYTF.

This clone was counted once. This rearrangement joins TRBV6-5 to TRBJ1-5, with D perhaps matching TRBD1 (6 bases). The CDR3 has 14 amino acids. Germline assignment: CDR1 MNHEY and CDR2 SVGAGI. The germline V and J ends were trimmed by 5 bases and 0 bases, with 8 bases remaining between them. The chain's CDR3 is CASSIQGSNQPQHF. CDR3 DNA sequence: TGTGCCAGCAGTATACAGGGTAGCAATCAGCCCCAGCATTTT.

CDR3 DNA sequence: TGTGCCAGCTCACTACCCCTCTATGGCTACACCTTC. It yields the protein CASSLPLYGYTF. J is TRBJ1-2 and V is TRBV18; D unclear. This CDR3 region has 12 residues. Germline values: CDR1 KGHSH, CDR2 LQKENI. V was clipped by 4 bases and J by 4 bases, with 7 bases between them.

J is TRBJ1-1 and V is TRBV23-1; D not certain. TRBV23-1 is an ORF, with its function uncertain. Trimming took off 0 bases at V and 4 bases at J, with 15 bases between the two ends. The length of the CDR3 is 16 residues. DNA for the CDR3: TGCGCCAGCAGTCAATCGCGGGAGGTTGAAGGCACTGAAGCTTTCTTT. This gives the protein CASSQSREVEGTEAFF.

This clone was counted a few times. The chain uses TRBV2 and TRBJ1-2, with TRBD1 matching 7 bases. The CDR3 is 16 amino acids. The J segment lost 0 bases and the V segment lost 0 bases, leaving 4 bases of the junction unmatched. CDR1 and CDR2 (germline): SNHLY, FYNNEI. As DNA, the CDR3 is TGTGCCAGCAGTGAAGCGCACAGGGGAACTAACTATGGCTACACCTTC. Translated: CASSEAHRGTNYGYTF.